A single sample gave rise to the 21 T cell receptor beta chains below, sequenced in a study of blood T cell repertoires in COVID-19. Only in-frame clones appear in the TCRdb table, and some are missing; sequencing was by immunoSEQ multiplex PCR. Of about 360,000 clones listed, approximately 86% are singletons. The sample comprised peripheral blood. The receptors come from a human donor in a cohort sampled during active COVID-19.

V is TRBV6-5 and J is TRBJ2-7; TRBD1 matches 9 bases. The CDR3 is 13 amino acids. V was clipped by 8 bases and J by 3 bases; unmatched bases: 5. CDR1 MNHEY and CDR2 SVGAGI come from the germline V gene. The CDR3 here is CASSTDRGYEQYF. Written as DNA, the CDR3 is TGTGCCAGCTCGACGGACAGGGGCTACGAGCAGTACTTC.

V gene TRBV4-1 combines with J gene TRBJ1-5; D unresolved. V lost 0 bases to trimming and J lost 7 bases, with 16 bases between them. This CDR3 has 16 residues. Germline V gene data show CDR1 as MGHRA and CDR2 as YSYEKL. DNA of the CDR3: TGCGCCAGCAGCCAAGATTGGTCAGAATCGGGACAGCCCCAGCATTTT. Protein sequence: CASSQDWSESGQPQHF.

V is TRBV5-1 and J is TRBJ2-7; D remains unclear. The CDR3 totals 13 residues. Trimming shortened V by 3 bases and J by 7 bases, and 14 bases separated the two germline ends. Germline loops: CDR1 SGHRS, CDR2 YFSETQ. The CDR3 protein is CASSSGPSREQYF. The CDR3 DNA reads TGCGCCAGCAGCTCTGGCCCCTCCAGAGAGCAGTACTTC.

A single count supports this clone. The V call is TRBV30, the J call TRBJ1-4, with D possibly being TRBD1 (6 bases). CDR1 is GTSNPN and CDR2 is SVGIG in the germline V gene (reference sequence). The V end lost 4 bases, the J end lost 3 bases, and 9 bases lay between the germline ends. The CDR3 spans 13 residues. The CDR3 nucleotides read TGTGCCTGGACGACAGGACCTAATGAAAAACTGTTTTTT. This translates into CAWTTGPNEKLFF.

The chain uses TRBV3-1 (or the pseudogene TRBV3-2) and TRBJ2-1, with 14 bases lining up with TRBD2. Germline trimming cut 0 bases from V and 6 bases from J; bases unmatched to any gene: 4. From germline, CDR1 is LGHDT and CDR2 YNNKEL (reference sequence). The CDR3 has 17 residues. The CDR3, as DNA: TGTGCCAGCAGCCAAGAGATCGGGACTAGCGGGGGCAATGAGCAGTTCTTC. Translated, it gives CASSQEIGTSGGNEQFF.

The chain couples TRBV20-1 to TRBJ2-7; D remains ambiguous. The length of the CDR3 is 13 residues. Germline V gene data show CDR1 as DFQATT and CDR2 as SNEGSKA (reference sequence). V was cut by 3 bases and J by 2 bases, with 11 bases left in between. As DNA, the CDR3 is TGCAGTGCTAGTAACGCGATACCCTACGAGCAGTACTTC. Its protein is CSASNAIPYEQYF.

CDR3: CSVGADPYTF. The CDR3 DNA sequence: TGCAGCGTTGGAGCGGACCCTTACACCTTC. This chain joins TRBV29-1 and TRBJ1-2; no reliable D call. The CDR3 spans 10 residues. V dropped 4 bases and J dropped 11 bases, with 11 bases sitting between them. Per the germline V gene, CDR1 is SQVTM and CDR2 is ANQGSEA.

The chain carries TRBV30 and TRBJ2-5; 12 nucleotides match TRBD1. The germline V gene has CDR1 GTSNPN and CDR2 SVGIG (reference sequence). CDR3 length: 18 amino acids. V dropped 1 base and J dropped 5; count of bases not matched to a gene: 14. The CDR3 region is CAWSAKFPGQGAPETQYF. The CDR3 DNA is TGTGCCTGGAGTGCGAAGTTTCCGGGACAGGGGGCGCCGGAGACCCAGTACTTC.

V usage is TRBV6-6 and J usage is TRBJ1-1, with D unresolved. The ends were cut back, 4 bases at V and 1 base at J, with 10 bases in the middle. There are 14 residues in the CDR3. Germline CDR1 is MNHNY and CDR2 is SVGAGI (reference sequence). Here the CDR3 DNA reads TGTGCCAGCAGTTTTGACGGGGAGAACACTGAAGCTTTCTTT. This translates into CASSFDGENTEAFF.

The chain carries TRBV5-4 and TRBJ1-1; 8 bases are a match to TRBD1. CDR3 size: 16 residues. J was trimmed by 0 bases and V by 2 bases; bases with no gene match: 6. Germline V CDR1 and CDR2: SGHNT, YYREEE (reference sequence). Here the CDR3 reads CASSFTTGAVNTEAFF. Written as DNA, the CDR3 is TGTGCCAGCAGCTTCACGACAGGGGCGGTGAACACTGAAGCTTTCTTT.

The chain couples TRBV10-3 to TRBJ2-1; TRBD2 matches 12 bases. Germline V CDR1 and CDR2: ENHRY, SYGVKD. The CDR3 runs to 14 residues. After removal of 4 bases from V and 7 bases from J, the junction contained 2 bases not matched to a gene. CDR3 sequence: CAISALAGGNEQFF. CDR3 nucleotides: TGTGCCATCAGTGCACTAGCGGGAGGTAATGAGCAGTTCTTC.

This clone appeared once. V gene TRBV7-9 combines with J gene TRBJ1-4, with TRBD1 as a possible D gene (6 bases). Deletions cut 5 bases from V and 3 bases from J, with 16 bases between. The CDR3 spans 16 residues. Germline CDR1 SEHNR, CDR2 FQNEAQ (reference sequence). The CDR3 bases are TGTGCCAGCAGCCAAGGGTGGACAGTCCCTAATGAAAAACTGTTTTTT. This sequence encodes CASSQGWTVPNEKLFF. Full variable domain (remainder filled in from reference TRBV7-9 and TRBJ1-4): DTGVSQNPRHKITKRGQNVTFRCDPISEHNRLYWYRQTLGQGPEFLTYFQNEAQLEKSRLLSDRFSAERPKGSFSTLEIQRTEQGDSAMYLCASSQGWTVPNEKLFFGSGTQLSVL.

This rearrangement joins TRBV19 to TRBJ2-1; D possibly corresponds to TRBD2 (5 bases). With 6 bases removed from V and 5 bases from J, the gap between germline ends came to 17 bases. This CDR3 comprises 15 residues. Germline lookup yields CDR1 LNHDA and CDR2 SQIVND (reference sequence). This chain's CDR3 is CASSEGQRINNEQFF. CDR3 in DNA: TGTGCCAGTAGCGAGGGCCAGAGAATTAACAATGAGCAGTTCTTC.

The genes are TRBV25-1 and TRBJ2-3; TRBD2 matches at 9 bases. This CDR3 region has 17 residues. V dropped 4 bases and J dropped 5; count of bases not matched to a gene: 13. Germline lookup yields CDR1 MGHDK and CDR2 SYGVNS. In DNA, the CDR3 is TGTGCCAGCAGTGGACGACTGGCGGGGGGGCCGGTAGATACGCAGTATTTT. Translated, it gives CASSGRLAGGPVDTQYF.

The chain has TRBV19 and TRBJ2-1, with 8 bases aligning to TRBD2. V gave up 3 bases and J gave up 4 bases; unmatched junction bases: 8. Germline values: CDR1 LNHDA, CDR2 SQIVND (reference sequence). The CDR3 runs to 16 residues. CDR3 loop: CASSIGSSGSYNEQFF. Written as DNA, the CDR3 is TGTGCCAGTAGTATTGGGTCTAGCGGGTCGTACAATGAGCAGTTCTTC.

This chain uses TRBV21-1 with TRBJ1-5; TRBD1 is the table's D call and was not checked against the DNA. TRBV21-1 is given as a pseudogene. This CDR3 has 16 residues. The CDR3 loop reads CASSKEYGQLNQPQHF. The CDR3 bases are TGTGCCAGCAGCAAAGAATACGGACAGCTGAATCAGCCCCAGCATTTT.

The chain is built from TRBV5-1 and TRBJ2-7; possibly TRBD2 for D (5 bases). With 6 bases removed from V and 2 bases from J, the gap between germline ends came to 24 bases. The CDR3 has 17 amino acids. Germline V gives CDR1 SGHRS, CDR2 YFSETQ. The CDR3, as DNA: TGCGCCAGCATCGCGGTATCCGGCGCTAGCCTAACCTACGAGCAGTACTTC. This codes for CASIAVSGASLTYEQYF.

This clone was seen once. V is TRBV7-8 and J is TRBJ1-2; possibly TRBD1 for D (6 bases). Trimming left V 1 base short and J 3 bases short, with 12 bases between. Germline-derived CDR1 and CDR2 are SGHVS and FQNEAQ. The CDR3 contains 15 residues. CDR3 loop: CASSLVARGDYGYTF. The CDR3 DNA follows: TGTGCCAGCAGCTTAGTCGCCAGGGGCGACTATGGCTACACCTTC.

This clone appeared once. The genes are TRBV30 and TRBJ1-3; unclear D gene. V lost 0 bases and J 0 bases, leaving 12 bases between the germline ends. Germline V gene sequence: CDR1 GTSNPN, CDR2 SVGIG (reference sequence). The CDR3 is 16 residues long. CDR3 amino acids: CAWSVWATFSGNTIYF. CDR3 in DNA: TGTGCCTGGAGTGTATGGGCCACCTTCTCTGGAAACACCATATATTTT.

Regarding this clone: Other nucleotide sequences in the sample specify the same CDR3. The V call is TRBV5-1, the J call TRBJ1-1; the D gene is possibly TRBD1 (5 bases). V was clipped by 4 bases and J by 1 base, with 8 bases between them. The CDR3 loop spans 13 amino acids. The germline CDR1 and CDR2 sequences are SGHRS and YFSETQ. This CDR3 is CASSKTGNTEAFF. The DNA of the CDR3 is TGCGCCAGCAGCAAAACAGGGAACACTGAAGCTTTCTTT.

V is TRBV19 and J is TRBJ2-2; 9 nucleotides line up with TRBD2. Germline trimming cut 5 bases from V and 8 bases from J; bases unmatched to any gene: 3. Germline V gene lookup returns CDR1 LNHDA and CDR2 SQIVND (reference sequence). The CDR3 runs to 13 residues. This CDR3 is CASSPSGRGELFF. CDR3 DNA sequence: TGTGCCAGTAGTCCGAGCGGGAGGGGGGAGCTGTTTTTT. Looking up the rest from reference TRBV19 and TRBJ2-2 gives the full variable domain: DGGITQSPKYLFRKEGQNVTLSCEQNLNHDAMYWYRQDPGQGLRLIYYSQIVNDFQKGDIAEGYSVSREKKESFPLTVTSAQKNPTAFYLCASSPSGRGELFFGEGSRLTVL.